This TCR beta chain was sequenced in a study of preoperative IRX-2 immunotherapy in early breast cancer. Clones were read by immunoSEQ multiplex PCR, and TCRdb kept only the in-frame ones, dropping some. The repertoire has about 98,000 clones, 86% of them found once; the top ten carry roughly 2%. From germline, CDR1 is GTSNPN and CDR2 SVGIG (reference sequence). This CDR3 has 17 amino acids. The junction had 11 bases not matched to a gene; V was cut back by 2 bases and J by 4 bases. The treatment here: preoperative locoregional IRX-2 cytokine immunotherapy. The input for sequencing was tumor tissue, taken after IRX-2 immunotherapy. The source is a human donor with breast cancer. V usage is TRBV30 and J usage is TRBJ2-1; 10 nucleotides agree with TRBD1. CDR3 nucleotides: TGTGCCTGGAGTTCGGAAGGGGACAGGGGTCCATACAATGAGCAGTTCTTC. Amino acids: CAWSSEGDRGPYNEQFF.